One sample yielded the 12 T cell receptor beta chains listed below, sequenced in a study of naive and memory T cell subsets. An equimolar mix of two oligonucleotides served as the beta constant-region primer for TRBC1 and TRBC2. TCRdb reanalysed the UMI-ligation and nested PCR reads using MiXCR and keeps one entry per CDR3 protein. In the table there are about 85,000 distinct CDR3 sequences, less than 15% of which are singletons. What was sequenced was central memory CD4+ T cells from blood. The receptors were sampled from a human donor in good health.

This clonotype was counted between two and nine times. This chain connects TRBV12-3 or TRBV12-4 to TRBJ1-2, with D uncertain. V shed 5 bases and J shed 1 base, with 20 bases lying between them. The length of the CDR3 is 17 residues. CDR3 DNA: TGTGCCAGCAGTGACCCCGCCGGCCGCGAAGATAACTATGGCTACACCTTC. It is translated as CASSDPAGREDNYGYTF.

There are many counts of this clonotype. The chain uses TRBV5-1 and TRBJ2-3, with 8 positions matching TRBD1. V lost 4 bases and J lost 6; bases outside the gene matches: 7. This CDR3 has 14 residues. Germline CDR1 and CDR2: SGHRS and YFSETQ. In nucleotides, the CDR3 is TGCGCCAGCAGCCAGGGGGCGCGGCGGGATACGCAGTATTTT. Translation: CASSQGARRDTQYF.

This clonotype was detected only a few times. The chain is built from TRBV7-9 and TRBJ2-7; 11 bases are a match to TRBD2. Germline assignment: CDR1 SEHNR and CDR2 FQNEAQ (reference sequence). V shed 4 bases and J 6 bases; nucleotides not matched to a gene: 8. This CDR3 is 15 amino acids long. CDR3 region: CASSSGLAGGPEQYF. The CDR3 DNA sequence: TGTGCCAGCAGCTCCGGTCTAGCGGGAGGCCCCGAGCAGTACTTC. The whole variable domain, remainder taken from reference TRBV7-9 and TRBJ2-7, is DTGVSQNPRHKITKRGQNVTFRCDPISEHNRLYWYRQTLGQGPEFLTYFQNEAQLEKSRLLSDRFSAERPKGSFSTLEIQRTEQGDSAMYLCASSSGLAGGPEQYFGPGTRLTVT.

The chain links TRBV27 to TRBJ1-6; D is unresolved. V was shortened by 2 bases and J by 7 bases, with 6 bases between the two germline ends. Germline lookup yields CDR1 MNHEY and CDR2 SMNVEV (reference sequence). The CDR3 is 13 amino acids. DNA for the CDR3: TGTGCCAGCAGTTTAAGGGCAAATTCACCCCTCCACTTT. Amino acids: CASSLRANSPLHF.

This clonotype has only a few counts. The V and J genes are TRBV9 and TRBJ2-3, with D perhaps matching TRBD2 (6 bases). V was cut by 4 bases and J by 4 bases, with 13 bases left in between. The V gene's germline CDR1 is SGDLS and CDR2 YYNGEE. CDR3 length: 14 amino acids. DNA of the CDR3: TGTGCCAGCAGCTATCACGGGACTTCAGATACGCAGTATTTT. Encoded protein: CASSYHGTSDTQYF.

J is TRBJ2-5 and V is TRBV6-6; 12 nucleotides agree with TRBD2. The CDR3 totals 15 residues. The germline V gene has CDR1 MNHNY and CDR2 SVGAGI (reference sequence). V was clipped by 5 bases and J by 4 bases; unmatched bases: 5. The CDR3 coding sequence is TGTGCCAGCAGTATTCCGGGACTAGCGGGAGAGACCCAGTACTTC. Its translation is CASSIPGLAGETQYF.

This clonotype showed up many times. The rearrangement joins TRBV6-5 to TRBJ1-2; TRBD1 matches 7 bases. From germline, CDR1 is MNHEY and CDR2 SVGAGI. The CDR3 loop spans 13 amino acids. J gave up 4 bases and V 6 bases, and 5 bases lay outside the gene matches. CDR3 nucleotide sequence: TGTGCCAGCAGACCGGGACAGACCTATGGCTACACCTTC. This codes for CASRPGQTYGYTF.

A few counts support this clonotype. The chain couples TRBV20-1 to TRBJ2-7; tentative D call: TRBD1 (6 bases). The CDR3 sequence is 14 residues long. The germline V gene encodes CDR1 DFQATT and CDR2 SNEGSKA (reference sequence). V lost 4 bases and J lost 0, with 13 bases in between. The CDR3 region has the DNA TGCAGTGCTACACAGGGTCTTAGCTCCTACGAGCAGTACTTC. Translating it yields CSATQGLSSYEQYF.

Points on this clonotype: A much larger clonotype is one base distant, so this may be a read error. The chain employs TRBV5-6 and TRBJ1-2; D is undetermined. Germline V gives CDR1 SGHDT, CDR2 YYEEEE. The CDR3 has 13 residues. The CDR3 nucleotides are TGTTCCAGCAGCTTCAGTGCTCACTATGGCTACACCTTC. Translation: CSSSFSAHYGYTF.

A few counts support this clonotype. This chain uses TRBV10-3 with TRBJ2-6; unclear D gene. Per germline, CDR1 ENHRY and CDR2 SYGVKD. Trimming removed 4 bases from V and 0 bases from J, with 7 bases in between. The CDR3 covers 15 residues. The CDR3 reads CAISAPDSGANVLTF. The DNA of the CDR3 is TGTGCCATCAGTGCCCCAGACTCTGGGGCCAACGTCCTGACTTTC.

The chain uses TRBV5-6 and TRBJ2-3; 11 bases fit TRBD2. The junction had 10 bases not matched to a gene; V was cut back by 3 bases and J by 7 bases. The CDR3 runs to 16 residues. Germline-derived CDR1 and CDR2 are SGHDT and YYEEEE. The CDR3 DNA sequence: TGTGCCAGCAGCTCGGGGACTAGCGGCTGGGGAAATACGCAGTATTTT. Protein sequence: CASSSGTSGWGNTQYF.

This clonotype came up many times. The rearrangement joins TRBV20-1 to TRBJ1-6; TRBD1 aligns across 12 bases. CDR3 size: 16 residues. The J segment lost 7 bases and the V segment lost 6 bases, leaving 10 bases of the junction unmatched. Germline V gene data show CDR1 as DFQATT and CDR2 as SNEGSKA (reference sequence). CDR3 in amino acids: CSAVDGTGGENSPLHF. The CDR3 nucleotides read TGCAGTGCCGTAGACGGGACAGGGGGCGAGAATTCACCCCTCCACTTT.